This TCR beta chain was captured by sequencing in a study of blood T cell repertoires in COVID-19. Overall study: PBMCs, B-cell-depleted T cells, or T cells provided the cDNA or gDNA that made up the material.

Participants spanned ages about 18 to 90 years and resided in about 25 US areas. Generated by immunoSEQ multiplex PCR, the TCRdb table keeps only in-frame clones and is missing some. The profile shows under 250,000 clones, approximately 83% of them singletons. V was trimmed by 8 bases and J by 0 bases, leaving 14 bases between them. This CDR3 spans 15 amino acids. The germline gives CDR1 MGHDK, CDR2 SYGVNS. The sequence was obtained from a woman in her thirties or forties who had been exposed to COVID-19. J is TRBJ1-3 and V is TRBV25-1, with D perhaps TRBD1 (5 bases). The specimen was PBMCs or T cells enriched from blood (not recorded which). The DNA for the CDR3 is TGTGCCAGCTCCCCCCAGGGATTCTCTGGAAACACCATATATTTT. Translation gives CASSPQGFSGNTIYF.